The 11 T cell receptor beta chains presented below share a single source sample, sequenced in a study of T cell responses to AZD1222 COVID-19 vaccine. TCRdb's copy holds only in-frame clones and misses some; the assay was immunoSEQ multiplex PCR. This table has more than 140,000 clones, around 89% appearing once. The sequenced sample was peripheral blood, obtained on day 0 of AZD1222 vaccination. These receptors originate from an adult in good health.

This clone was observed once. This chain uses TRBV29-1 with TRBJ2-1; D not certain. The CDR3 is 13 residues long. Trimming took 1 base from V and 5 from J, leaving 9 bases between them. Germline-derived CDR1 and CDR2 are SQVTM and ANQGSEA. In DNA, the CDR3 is TGCAGCGTTGAAGTCTATGGGGACAATGAGCAGTTCTTC. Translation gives CSVEVYGDNEQFF.

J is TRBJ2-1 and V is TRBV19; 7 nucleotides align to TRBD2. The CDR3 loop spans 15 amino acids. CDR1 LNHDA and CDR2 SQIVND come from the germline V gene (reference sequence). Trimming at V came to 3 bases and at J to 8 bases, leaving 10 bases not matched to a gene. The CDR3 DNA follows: TGTGCCAGTAGTATCGGGGGGACCAAGCAGGATGAGCAGTTCTTC. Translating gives CASSIGGTKQDEQFF. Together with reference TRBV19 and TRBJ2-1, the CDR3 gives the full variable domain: DGGITQSPKYLFRKEGQNVTLSCEQNLNHDAMYWYRQDPGQGLRLIYYSQIVNDFQKGDIAEGYSVSREKKESFPLTVTSAQKNPTAFYLCASSIGGTKQDEQFFGPGTRLTVL.

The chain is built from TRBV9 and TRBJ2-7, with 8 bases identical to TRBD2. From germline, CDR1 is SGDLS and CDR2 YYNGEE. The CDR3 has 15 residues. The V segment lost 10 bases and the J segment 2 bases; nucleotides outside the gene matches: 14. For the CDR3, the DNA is TGTGCCCGCCGCGCCCGGGGGGGGGCCCCCTACGAGCAGTACTTC. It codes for CARRARGGAPYEQYF.

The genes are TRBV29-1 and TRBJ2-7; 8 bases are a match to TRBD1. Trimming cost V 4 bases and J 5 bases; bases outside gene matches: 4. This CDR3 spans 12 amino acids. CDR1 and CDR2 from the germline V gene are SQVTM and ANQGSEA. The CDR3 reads CSVGQGANEQYF. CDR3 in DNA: TGCAGCGTTGGGCAGGGGGCTAACGAGCAGTACTTC.

CDR3 sequence: CAISAASGRPDGELFF. The CDR3 nucleotides read TGTGCCATCAGTGCCGCTAGCGGGAGACCGGACGGGGAGCTGTTTTTT. The V gene is TRBV10-3, the J gene TRBJ2-2; 10 bases align to TRBD2. V was pared by 4 bases and J by 7 bases, with 9 bases of the junction left unmatched. This CDR3 is 16 amino acids long. Germline V gives CDR1 ENHRY, CDR2 SYGVKD.

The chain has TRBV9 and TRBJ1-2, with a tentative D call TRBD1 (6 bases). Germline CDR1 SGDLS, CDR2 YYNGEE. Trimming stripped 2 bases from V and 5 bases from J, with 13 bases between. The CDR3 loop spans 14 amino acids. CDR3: CASSVGRGSYGYTF. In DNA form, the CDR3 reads TGTGCCAGCAGCGTGGGCAGGGGAAGTTATGGCTACACCTTC.

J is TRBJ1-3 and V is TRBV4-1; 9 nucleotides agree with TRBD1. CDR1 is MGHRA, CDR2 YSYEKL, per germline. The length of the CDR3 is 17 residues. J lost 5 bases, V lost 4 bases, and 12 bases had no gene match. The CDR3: CASSPQEGTGLRNTIYF. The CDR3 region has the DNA TGCGCCAGCAGCCCACAGGAAGGGACAGGGCTTCGAAACACCATATATTTT.

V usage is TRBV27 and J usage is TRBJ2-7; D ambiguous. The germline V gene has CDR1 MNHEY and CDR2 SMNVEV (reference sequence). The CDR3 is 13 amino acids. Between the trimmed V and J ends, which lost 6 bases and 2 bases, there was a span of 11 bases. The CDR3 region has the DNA TGTGCCAGCAGACCGACGGGTACCTACGAGCAGTACTTC. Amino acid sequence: CASRPTGTYEQYF.

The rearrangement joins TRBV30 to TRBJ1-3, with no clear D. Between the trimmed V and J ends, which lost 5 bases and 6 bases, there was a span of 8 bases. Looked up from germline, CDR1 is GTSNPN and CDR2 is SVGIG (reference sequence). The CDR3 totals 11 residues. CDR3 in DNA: TGTGCCTGGGGATCGTCAAACACCATATATTTT. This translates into CAWGSSNTIYF.

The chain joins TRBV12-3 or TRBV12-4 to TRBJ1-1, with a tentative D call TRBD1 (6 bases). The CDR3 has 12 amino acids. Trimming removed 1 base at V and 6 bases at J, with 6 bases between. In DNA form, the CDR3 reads TGTGCCAGCAGTTTAGGGGGGCCTGAAGCTTTCTTT. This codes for CASSLGGPEAFF.

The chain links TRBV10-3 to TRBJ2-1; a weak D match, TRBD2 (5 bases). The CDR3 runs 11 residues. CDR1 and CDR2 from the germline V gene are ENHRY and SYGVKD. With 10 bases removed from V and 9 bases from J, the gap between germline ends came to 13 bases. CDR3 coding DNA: TGTGCCACCCAGGAGGTTGGTGAGCAGTTCTTC. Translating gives CATQEVGEQFF.